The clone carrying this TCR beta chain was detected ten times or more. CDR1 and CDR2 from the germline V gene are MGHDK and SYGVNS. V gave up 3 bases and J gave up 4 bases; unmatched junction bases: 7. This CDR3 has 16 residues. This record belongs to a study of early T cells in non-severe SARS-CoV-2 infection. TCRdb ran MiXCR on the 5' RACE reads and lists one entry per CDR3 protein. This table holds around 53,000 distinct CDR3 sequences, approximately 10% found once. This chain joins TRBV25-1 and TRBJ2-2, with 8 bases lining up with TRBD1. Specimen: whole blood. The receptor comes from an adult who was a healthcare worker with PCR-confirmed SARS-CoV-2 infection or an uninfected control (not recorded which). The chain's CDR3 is CASSERRTGFTGELFF. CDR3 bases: TGTGCCAGCAGTGAGAGACGGACAGGGTTCACCGGGGAGCTGTTTTTT.